The 25 T cell receptor beta chains listed next were all sequenced from one sample in a study of blood T cell repertoires in COVID-19. Sequencing was performed with immunoSEQ multiplex PCR; in TCRdb, only in-frame clones are kept and a portion is missing. The table lists fewer than 100,000 clones, about 90% of them singletons, with less than 45% in the top ten. Source material: peripheral blood. The receptors stem from a human donor in a cohort sampled during active COVID-19.

The chain uses TRBV5-6 and TRBJ2-2; D gene unclear. The CDR3 has 14 amino acids. Trimming took off 1 base at V and 1 base at J, with 5 bases between the two ends. Per germline, CDR1 SGHDT and CDR2 YYEEEE. The CDR3 is CASSLWQNTGELFF. In DNA form, the CDR3 reads TGTGCCAGCAGCTTGTGGCAGAACACCGGGGAGCTGTTTTTT.

The chain uses TRBV5-4 and TRBJ2-2; 10 nucleotides match TRBD2. Germline CDR1 and CDR2: SGHNT and YYREEE (reference sequence). CDR3 length: 13 residues. Trimming cost V 0 bases and J 15 bases; bases outside gene matches: 5. The CDR3 nucleotides read TGTGCCAGCAGCTTGGAACTAGCGGGATTGATGTTTTTT. This encodes CASSLELAGLMFF.

This chain joins TRBV7-9 and TRBJ2-7; TRBD2 matches 13 bases. Germline V CDR1 and CDR2: SEHNR, FQNEAQ (reference sequence). V dropped 7 bases and J dropped 0; count of bases not matched to a gene: 6. This CDR3 has 16 residues. The CDR3 nucleotides are TGTGCCAGCACAGGACTAGCGGGGGTAAGCTCCTACGAGCAGTACTTC. This codes for CASTGLAGVSSYEQYF.

The V gene is TRBV11-3, the J gene TRBJ2-3; maybe TRBD2 (5 bases). Per germline, CDR1 SGHNT and CDR2 YENEEA. The V and J ends lost 3 bases and 6 bases respectively, with 10 bases between them. CDR3 length: 13 residues. The CDR3 spells CASSFPGSDTQYF. The CDR3 DNA is TGTGCCAGCAGCTTCCCGGGATCCGATACGCAGTATTTT. Complete variable domain (other parts from reference TRBV11-3 and TRBJ2-3): EAGVVQSPRYKIIEKKQPVAFWCNPISGHNTLYWYLQNLGQGPELLIRYENEEAVDDSQLPKDRFSAERLKGVDSTLKIQPAELGDSAVYLCASSFPGSDTQYFGPGTRLTVL.

CDR3 sequence reads: CASSPYRLQGTTLNTEAFF. CDR3 sequence (DNA): TGTGCCAGCAGCCCATACCGTTTACAGGGGACGACTCTGAACACTGAAGCTTTCTTT. This chain links TRBV7-8 with TRBJ1-1; 7 positions match TRBD1. Germline assignment: CDR1 SGHVS and CDR2 FQNEAQ. Losses at the gene ends were 5 bases for V and 0 bases for J; bases not matched to a gene: 18. This CDR3 is 19 amino acids long.

The chain links TRBV5-4 to TRBJ2-5, with TRBD2 matching 10 bases. Germline V CDR1 and CDR2: SGHNT, YYREEE (reference sequence). With V trimmed by 3 bases and J by 4 bases, 6 bases remained unmatched. CDR3 size: 15 residues. The CDR3 region is CASSSPTSGVETQYF. CDR3 in DNA: TGTGCCAGCAGCTCGCCTACTAGCGGGGTAGAGACCCAGTACTTC.

This sequence joins TRBV11-3 and TRBJ2-1, with a weak D call TRBD1 (5 bases). Germline CDR1 SGHNT, CDR2 YENEEA. The V end lost 4 bases, the J end lost 3 bases, and 13 bases lay between the germline ends. The CDR3 consists of 15 residues. CDR3 nucleotides: TGTGCCAGCAGCTCCTCAGGGTCGGGCTACAATGAGCAGTTCTTC. Amino acid sequence: CASSSSGSGYNEQFF.

The gene calls are TRBV7-2 and TRBJ1-2, with TRBD1 matching over 10 bases. The V segment lost 4 bases and the J segment 7 bases; nucleotides outside the gene matches: 9. This CDR3 is built from 15 residues. Germline values: CDR1 SGHTA, CDR2 FQGNSA. CDR3 sequence reads: CASSSRDRGMGGYTF. CDR3 coding DNA: TGTGCCAGCAGCTCCCGGGACAGGGGAATGGGTGGCTACACCTTC.

This chain connects TRBV18 to TRBJ2-7, with 10 bases matching TRBD1. V shed 3 bases and J 1 base; nucleotides not matched to a gene: 3. Germline V CDR1 and CDR2: KGHSH, LQKENI. CDR3 length: 15 residues. The CDR3 loop reads CASSPGQGTSYEQYF. DNA of the CDR3: TGTGCCAGCTCACCGGGACAGGGGACGTCCTACGAGCAGTACTTC.

The chain carries TRBV28 and TRBJ2-1, with 10 bases fitting TRBD1. The trim removed 6 bases at V and 5 bases at J, leaving 4 bases unmatched. The CDR3 consists of 14 residues. CDR1 is MDHEN and CDR2 is SYDVKM in the germline V gene. The CDR3 spells CASRTGGAHNEQFF. The CDR3 nucleotides read TGTGCCAGCAGGACAGGGGGCGCACACAATGAGCAGTTCTTC.

The chain is built from TRBV15 and TRBJ2-2, with TRBD2 matching 9 bases. V shed 5 bases, J shed 8 bases, and the junction held 12 bases outside the gene matches. From germline, CDR1 is LNHNV and CDR2 YYDKDF (reference sequence). The CDR3 has 16 amino acids. The CDR3, as DNA: TGTGCCACCAGCCCAAGGGGCGGGGGGGCATCAGGGGAGCTGTTTTTT. This encodes CATSPRGGGASGELFF.

V and J are TRBV6-5 and TRBJ2-7; no reliable D call. CDR1 is MNHEY and CDR2 is SVGAGI in the germline V gene. CDR3 size: 16 residues. V gave up 4 bases and J gave up 1 base, with 17 bases separating them. CDR3 in amino acids: CASSLVGTGRSYEQYF. CDR3 DNA: TGTGCCAGCAGTTTGGTGGGTACCGGCAGGTCCTACGAGCAGTACTTC.

The rearrangement links TRBV12-2 to TRBJ2-1; the D call of TRBD2 is as the table states it, not checked on the DNA. TRBV12-2 is termed a pseudogene. The CDR3 covers 19 residues. The CDR3 reads CASRTRPGLAGDSYNEQFF. In nucleotides, the CDR3 is TGTGCAAGTCGCACTCGTCCGGGACTAGCGGGAGACTCCTACAATGAGCAGTTCTTC.

The chain links TRBV10-3 to TRBJ1-5; TRBD1 agrees at 9 bases. Germline CDR1 and CDR2: ENHRY and SYGVKD. Germline trimming cut 6 bases from V and 2 bases from J; bases unmatched to any gene: 8. The CDR3 runs 16 residues. CDR3 sequence: CAISQGTGMGNQPQHF. CDR3 in DNA: TGTGCCATCAGCCAGGGGACAGGGATGGGCAATCAGCCCCAGCATTTT.

This clone was recorded only once. This rearrangement joins TRBV4-3 to TRBJ2-2; D perhaps matches TRBD2 (6 bases). CDR3 size: 15 residues. Deletions cut 0 bases from V and 8 bases from J, with 13 bases between. Germline V CDR1 and CDR2: LGHNA, YSLEER. CDR3 protein: CASSQEGTSGGELFF. CDR3 nucleotides: TGCGCCAGCAGCCAAGAGGGGACTTCCGGGGGGGAGCTGTTTTTT.

V gene TRBV19 combines with J gene TRBJ2-7; tentative D call: TRBD1 (5 bases). Germline CDR1 and CDR2: LNHDA and SQIVND (reference sequence). The CDR3 has 15 amino acids. V was cut by 3 bases and J by 3 bases, with 15 bases left in between. CDR3 in DNA: TGTGCCAGTAGTATTATAGGACACTACGGCTACGAGCAGTACTTC. This translates into CASSIIGHYGYEQYF.

The chain recombines TRBV12-3 or TRBV12-4 with TRBJ2-5, with D maybe TRBD1 (5 bases). Between the trimmed V and J ends, which lost 5 bases and 5 bases, there was a span of 9 bases. There are 12 residues in the CDR3. The CDR3 sequence is CASSRGGETQYF. CDR3 DNA sequence: TGTGCCAGCAGTAGGGGTGGGGAGACCCAGTACTTC.

The chain is built from TRBV24-1 and TRBJ1-4; D perhaps matches TRBD1 (6 bases). Germline CDR1 KGHDR, CDR2 SFDVKD. V lost 4 bases and J 8 bases, leaving 22 bases between the germline ends. CDR3 length: 17 residues. CDR3 nucleotide sequence: TGTGCCACCAGTGACACCCCCACACGACAGGTAAGGGAAAAACTGTTTTTT. Encoded protein: CATSDTPTRQVREKLFF.

This clone was seen a single time. The CDR3 DNA is TGCAGTGCTCGACGACTAGCCGAGCAGTACTTC. Its protein product is CSARRLAEQYF. This sequence joins TRBV20-1 and TRBJ2-7; 7 nucleotides agree with TRBD2. CDR3 size: 11 residues. Germline-derived CDR1 and CDR2 are DFQATT and SNEGSKA (reference sequence). V trimming: 5 bases; J trimming: 6 bases; junction bases outside the gene matches: 4.

V and J are TRBV18 and TRBJ1-4; D gene unclear. The V and J ends lost 0 bases and 8 bases respectively, with 13 bases between them. The CDR3 is 15 amino acids. Germline loops: CDR1 KGHSH, CDR2 LQKENI. The CDR3 bases are TGTGCCAGCTCACCACCAGGCGGGGTGGCAGAAAAACTGTTTTTT. It is translated as CASSPPGGVAEKLFF.

The chain employs TRBV7-2 and TRBJ2-7; TRBD1 matches 7 bases. Germline lookup yields CDR1 SGHTA and CDR2 FQGNSA. V shed 11 bases and J 5 bases; nucleotides not matched to a gene: 6. The CDR3 is 11 residues long. CDR3 residues: CAPRQGDEQYF. Written as DNA, the CDR3 is TGTGCCCCCCGACAGGGCGACGAGCAGTACTTC.

The J gene is TRBJ2-1, the V gene TRBV5-1; tentatively, D is TRBD1 (5 bases). The CDR3 runs 14 residues. Germline CDR1 SGHRS, CDR2 YFSETQ. Between the trimmed V and J ends, which lost 0 bases and 5 bases, there was a span of 9 bases. The CDR3 DNA reads TGCGCCAGCAGCTTGGGACAGATCAACAATGAGCAGTTCTTC. This encodes CASSLGQINNEQFF. Supplemented by reference TRBV5-1 and TRBJ2-1, the full variable domain reads KAGVTQTPRYLIKTRGQQVTLSCSPISGHRSVSWYQQTPGQGLQFLFEYFSETQRNKGNFPGRFSGRQFSNSRSEMNVSTLELGDSALYLCASSLGQINNEQFFGPGTRLTVL.

There are a few counts of this clone. This sequence joins TRBV3-1 (or the pseudogene TRBV3-2) and TRBJ1-6; perhaps TRBD1 as D (5 bases). Germline V gives CDR1 LGHDT, CDR2 YNNKEL (reference sequence). The CDR3 loop spans 14 amino acids. Trimming took off 3 bases at V and 5 bases at J, with 8 bases between the two ends. The CDR3: CASSHQGDNSPLHF. In DNA form, the CDR3 reads TGTGCCAGCAGCCATCAAGGGGATAATTCACCCCTCCACTTT.

The rearrangement uses TRBV6-6 and TRBJ1-6; 8 bases agree with TRBD1. The CDR3 is made up of 14 amino acids. The trim removed 6 bases at V and 8 bases at J, leaving 6 bases unmatched. The germline V gene encodes CDR1 MNHNY and CDR2 SVGAGI (reference sequence). CDR3 loop: CASSQTGADSPLHF. The CDR3 DNA reads TGTGCCAGCAGCCAGACAGGGGCTGATTCACCCCTCCACTTT.

The V gene is TRBV3-1 (or the pseudogene TRBV3-2), the J gene TRBJ1-1; D remains ambiguous. Germline V lookup: CDR1 LGHDT, CDR2 YNNKEL (reference sequence). CDR3 length: 12 residues. Trimming took off 4 bases at V and 3 bases at J, with 6 bases between the two ends. CDR3 protein: CASSLRDTEAFF. CDR3 in DNA: TGTGCCAGCAGCCTCCGGGACACTGAAGCTTTCTTT.